This TCR beta chain appears in the sequencing data of a study of shared clonotypes between healthy human individuals. As for the study in general: Samples came from a couple of female and a few male donors aged 18 to 49. Three plates each covered CD4 naive and memory; CD8 naive two, CD8 memory one. Study observations and caveats: Rarefaction analysis demonstrated incomplete sorted-subset sequencing notwithstanding large depth.

The CDR3 consists of 15 residues. CDR1 is MNHEY and CDR2 is SVGAGI in the germline V gene. J lost 3 bases, V lost 2 bases, and 6 bases had no gene match. Produced via immunoSEQ multiplex PCR; TCRdb's table is partial and in-frame only. The sample holds some 1 million clones, approximately 72% seen once. Concerning this clone: Its antigen is not identified.

The TCR was taken from a man aged 18 to 30 in good health. The specimen was memory CD4+ T cells sorted from blood. Subset indicated: CD45RA-negative fraction. The V gene is TRBV6-5, the J gene TRBJ2-7; TRBD2 matches 8 bases. The CDR3 spells CASSYDSGDRYEQYF. DNA of the CDR3: TGTGCCAGCAGTTACGATAGCGGGGACCGCTACGAGCAGTACTTC.